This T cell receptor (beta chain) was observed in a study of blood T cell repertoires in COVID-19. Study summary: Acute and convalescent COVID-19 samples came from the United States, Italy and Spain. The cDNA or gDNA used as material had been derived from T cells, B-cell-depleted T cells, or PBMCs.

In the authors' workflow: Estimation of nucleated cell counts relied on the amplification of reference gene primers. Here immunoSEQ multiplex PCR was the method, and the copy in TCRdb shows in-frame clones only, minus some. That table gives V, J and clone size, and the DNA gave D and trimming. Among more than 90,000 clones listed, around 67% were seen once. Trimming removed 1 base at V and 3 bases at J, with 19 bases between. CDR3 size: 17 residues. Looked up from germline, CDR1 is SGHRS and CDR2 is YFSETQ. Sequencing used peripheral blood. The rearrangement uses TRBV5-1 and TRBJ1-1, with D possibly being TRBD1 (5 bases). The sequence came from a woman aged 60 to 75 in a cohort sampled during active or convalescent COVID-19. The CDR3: CASSLMVKGLSDTEAFF. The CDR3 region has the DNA TGCGCCAGCAGCTTGATGGTGAAGGGGTTGTCTGACACTGAAGCTTTCTTT.